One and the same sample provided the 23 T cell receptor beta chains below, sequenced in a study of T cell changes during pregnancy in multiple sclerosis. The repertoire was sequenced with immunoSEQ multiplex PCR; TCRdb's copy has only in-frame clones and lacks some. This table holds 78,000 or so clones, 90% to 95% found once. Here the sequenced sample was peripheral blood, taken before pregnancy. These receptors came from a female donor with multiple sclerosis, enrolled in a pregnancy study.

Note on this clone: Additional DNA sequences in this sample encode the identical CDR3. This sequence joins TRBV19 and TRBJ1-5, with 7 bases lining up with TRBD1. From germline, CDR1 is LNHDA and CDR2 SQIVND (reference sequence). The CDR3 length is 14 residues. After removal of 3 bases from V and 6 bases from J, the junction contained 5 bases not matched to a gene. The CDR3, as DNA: TGTGCCAGTAGTATCCGGGACAGAGGTCAGCCCCAGCATTTT. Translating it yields CASSIRDRGQPQHF.

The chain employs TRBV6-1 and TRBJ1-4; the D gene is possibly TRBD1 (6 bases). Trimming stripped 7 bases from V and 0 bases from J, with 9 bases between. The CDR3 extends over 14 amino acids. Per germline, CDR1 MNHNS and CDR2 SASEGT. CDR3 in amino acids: CASTPGATNEKLFF. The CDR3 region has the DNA TGTGCCAGCACCCCAGGGGCAACTAATGAAAAACTGTTTTTT.

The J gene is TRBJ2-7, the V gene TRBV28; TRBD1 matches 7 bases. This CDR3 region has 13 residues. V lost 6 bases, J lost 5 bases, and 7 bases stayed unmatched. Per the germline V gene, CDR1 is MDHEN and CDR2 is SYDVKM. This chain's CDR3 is CASRTTGTDEQYF. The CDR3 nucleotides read TGTGCCAGCAGAACGACAGGGACGGACGAGCAGTACTTC.

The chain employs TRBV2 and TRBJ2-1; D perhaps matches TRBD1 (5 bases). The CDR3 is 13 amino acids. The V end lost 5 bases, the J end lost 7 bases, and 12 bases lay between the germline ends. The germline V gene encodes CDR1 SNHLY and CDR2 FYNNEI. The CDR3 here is CASSMQGFNEQFF. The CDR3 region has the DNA TGTGCCAGCAGTATGCAGGGATTTAATGAGCAGTTCTTC.

CDR3 coding DNA: TGTGCCACCGGACTAGCGGGGGGTTACACCGGGGAGCTGTTTTTT. Protein sequence: CATGLAGGYTGELFF. The chain combines TRBV19 with TRBJ2-2, with 14 nucleotides matching TRBD2. The V gene's germline CDR1 is LNHDA and CDR2 SQIVND (reference sequence). V dropped 10 bases and J dropped 3; count of bases not matched to a gene: 4. The CDR3 contains 15 residues.

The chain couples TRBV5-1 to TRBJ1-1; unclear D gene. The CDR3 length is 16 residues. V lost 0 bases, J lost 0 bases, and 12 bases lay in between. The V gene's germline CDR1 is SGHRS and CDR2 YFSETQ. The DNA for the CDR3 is TGCGCCAGCAGCTTGGAAGGCGGGCGGCTGAACACTGAAGCTTTCTTT. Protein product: CASSLEGGRLNTEAFF. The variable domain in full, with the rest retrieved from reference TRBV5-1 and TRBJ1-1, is KAGVTQTPRYLIKTRGQQVTLSCSPISGHRSVSWYQQTPGQGLQFLFEYFSETQRNKGNFPGRFSGRQFSNSRSEMNVSTLELGDSALYLCASSLEGGRLNTEAFFGQGTRLTVV.

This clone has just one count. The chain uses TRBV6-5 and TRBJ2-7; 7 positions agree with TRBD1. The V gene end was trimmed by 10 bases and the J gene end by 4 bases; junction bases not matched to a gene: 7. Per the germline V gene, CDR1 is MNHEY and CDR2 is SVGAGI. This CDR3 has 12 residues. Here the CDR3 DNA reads TGTGCCAACAGGGGACAGCGATACGAGCAGTACTTC. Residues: CANRGQRYEQYF.

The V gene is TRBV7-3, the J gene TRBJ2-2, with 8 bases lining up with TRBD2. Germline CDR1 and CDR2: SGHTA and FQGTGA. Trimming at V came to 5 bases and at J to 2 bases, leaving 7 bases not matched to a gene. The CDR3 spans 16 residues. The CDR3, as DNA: TGTGCCAGCAGCCCGAACGGGGGGGCCAACACCGGGGAGCTGTTTTTT. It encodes CASSPNGGANTGELFF.

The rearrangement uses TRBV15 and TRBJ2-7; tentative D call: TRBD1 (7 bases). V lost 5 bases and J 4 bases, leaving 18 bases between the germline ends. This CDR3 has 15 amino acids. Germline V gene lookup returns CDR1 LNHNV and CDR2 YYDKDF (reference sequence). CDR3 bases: TGTGCCACCAGCGGCGGGACAGCCGCCGGGTACGAGCAGTACTTC. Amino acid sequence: CATSGGTAAGYEQYF.

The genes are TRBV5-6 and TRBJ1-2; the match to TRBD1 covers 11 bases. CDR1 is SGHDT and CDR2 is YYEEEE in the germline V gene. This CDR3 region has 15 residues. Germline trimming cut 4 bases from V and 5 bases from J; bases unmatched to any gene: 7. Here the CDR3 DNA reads TGTGCCAGCAGCCCTGGGACAGGGGGAGAGTATGGCTACACCTTC. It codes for CASSPGTGGEYGYTF.

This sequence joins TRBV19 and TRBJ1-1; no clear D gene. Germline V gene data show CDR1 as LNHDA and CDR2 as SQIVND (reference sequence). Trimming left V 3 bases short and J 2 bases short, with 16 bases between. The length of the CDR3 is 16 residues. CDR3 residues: CASSIREGQLNTEAFF. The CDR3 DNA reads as TGTGCCAGTAGTATCCGTGAGGGCCAACTAAACACTGAAGCTTTCTTT.

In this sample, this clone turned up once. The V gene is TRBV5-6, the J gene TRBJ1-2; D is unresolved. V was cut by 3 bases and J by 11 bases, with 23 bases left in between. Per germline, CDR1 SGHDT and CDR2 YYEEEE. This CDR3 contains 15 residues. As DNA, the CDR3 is TGTGCCAGCAGCTCGTTGGCGGGGTCCGTGAGTAGATACACCTTC. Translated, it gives CASSSLAGSVSRYTF. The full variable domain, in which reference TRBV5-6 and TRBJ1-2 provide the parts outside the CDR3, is DAGVTQSPTHLIKTRGQQVTLRCSPKSGHDTVSWYQQALGQGPQFIFQYYEEEERQRGNFPDRFSGHQFPNYSSELNVNALLLGDSALYLCASSSLAGSVSRYTFGSGTRLTVV.

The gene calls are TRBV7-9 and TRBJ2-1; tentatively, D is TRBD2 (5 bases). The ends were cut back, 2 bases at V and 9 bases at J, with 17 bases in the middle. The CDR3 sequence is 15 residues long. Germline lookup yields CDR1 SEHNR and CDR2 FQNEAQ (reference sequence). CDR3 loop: CASSLRVTGSSEQFF. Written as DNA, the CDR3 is TGTGCCAGCAGCTTAAGAGTAACGGGAAGTAGTGAGCAGTTCTTC. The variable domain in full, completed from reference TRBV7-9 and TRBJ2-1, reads DTGVSQNPRHKITKRGQNVTFRCDPISEHNRLYWYRQTLGQGPEFLTYFQNEAQLEKSRLLSDRFSAERPKGSFSTLEIQRTEQGDSAMYLCASSLRVTGSSEQFFGPGTRLTVL.

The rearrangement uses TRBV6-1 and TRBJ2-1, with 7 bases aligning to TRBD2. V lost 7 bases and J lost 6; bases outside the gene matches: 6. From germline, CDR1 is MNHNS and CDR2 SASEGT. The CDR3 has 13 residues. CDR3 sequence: CASNRGDLNEQFF. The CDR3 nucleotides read TGTGCCAGCAACCGGGGGGATCTCAATGAGCAGTTCTTC.

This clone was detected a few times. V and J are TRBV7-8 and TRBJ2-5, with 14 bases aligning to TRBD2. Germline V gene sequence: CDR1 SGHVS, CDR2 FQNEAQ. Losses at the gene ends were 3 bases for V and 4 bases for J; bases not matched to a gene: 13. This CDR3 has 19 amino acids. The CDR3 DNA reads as TGTGCCAGCAGCTTCGGGACTAGCGGGGGCCACAATCCGCTAGAGACCCAGTACTTC. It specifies CASSFGTSGGHNPLETQYF.

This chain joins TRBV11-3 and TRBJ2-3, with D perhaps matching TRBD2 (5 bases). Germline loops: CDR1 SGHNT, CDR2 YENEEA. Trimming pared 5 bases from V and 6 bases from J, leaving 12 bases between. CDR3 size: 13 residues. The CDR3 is CASSQTTGDTQYF. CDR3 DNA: TGTGCCAGCAGCCAAACCACGGGGGATACGCAGTATTTT.

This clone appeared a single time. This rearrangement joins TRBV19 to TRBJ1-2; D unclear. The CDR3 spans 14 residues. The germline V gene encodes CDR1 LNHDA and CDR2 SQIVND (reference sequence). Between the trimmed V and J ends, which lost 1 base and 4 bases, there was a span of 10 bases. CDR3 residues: CASSIVRTAYGYTF. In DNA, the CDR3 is TGTGCCAGTAGTATAGTGCGAACAGCCTATGGCTACACCTTC. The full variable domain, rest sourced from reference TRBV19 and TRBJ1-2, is DGGITQSPKYLFRKEGQNVTLSCEQNLNHDAMYWYRQDPGQGLRLIYYSQIVNDFQKGDIAEGYSVSREKKESFPLTVTSAQKNPTAFYLCASSIVRTAYGYTFGSGTRLTVV.

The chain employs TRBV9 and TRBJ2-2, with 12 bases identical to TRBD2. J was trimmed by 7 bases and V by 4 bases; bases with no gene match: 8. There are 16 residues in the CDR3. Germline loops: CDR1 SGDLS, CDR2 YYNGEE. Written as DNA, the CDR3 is TGTGCCAGCAGCAGTCTGACTAGCGGGGGAAACGGGGAGCTGTTTTTT. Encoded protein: CASSSLTSGGNGELFF.

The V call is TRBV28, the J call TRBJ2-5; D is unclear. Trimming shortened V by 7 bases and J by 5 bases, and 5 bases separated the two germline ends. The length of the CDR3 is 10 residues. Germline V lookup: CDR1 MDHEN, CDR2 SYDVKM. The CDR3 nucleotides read TGTGCCAGCATGCGGGAGACCCAGTACTTC. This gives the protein CASMRETQYF.

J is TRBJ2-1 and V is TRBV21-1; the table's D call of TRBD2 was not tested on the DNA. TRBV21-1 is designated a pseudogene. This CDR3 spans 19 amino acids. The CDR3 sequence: CASTLGLAGGLTRRNEQFF. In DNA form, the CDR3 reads TGTGCCAGCACCCTCGGACTAGCGGGGGGGCTTACGAGACGAAATGAGCAGTTCTTC.

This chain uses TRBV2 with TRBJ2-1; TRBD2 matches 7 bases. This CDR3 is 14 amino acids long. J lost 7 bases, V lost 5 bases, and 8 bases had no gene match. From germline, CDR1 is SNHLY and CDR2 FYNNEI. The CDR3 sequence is CASSSGLGRNEQFF. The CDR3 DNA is TGTGCCAGCAGTTCAGGACTAGGAAGGAATGAGCAGTTCTTC.

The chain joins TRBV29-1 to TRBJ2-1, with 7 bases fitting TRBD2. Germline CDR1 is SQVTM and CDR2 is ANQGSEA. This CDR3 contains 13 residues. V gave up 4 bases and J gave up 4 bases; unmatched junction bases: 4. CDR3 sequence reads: CSVGGGTYNEQFF. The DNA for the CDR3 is TGCAGCGTTGGGGGGGGGACTTACAATGAGCAGTTCTTC.

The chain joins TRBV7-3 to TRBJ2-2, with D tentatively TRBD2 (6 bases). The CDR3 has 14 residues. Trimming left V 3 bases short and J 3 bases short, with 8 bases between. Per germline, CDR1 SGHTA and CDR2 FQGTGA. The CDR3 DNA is TGTGCCAGCAGCTTTTGGGGGGACACCGGGGAGCTGTTTTTT. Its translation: CASSFWGDTGELFF.